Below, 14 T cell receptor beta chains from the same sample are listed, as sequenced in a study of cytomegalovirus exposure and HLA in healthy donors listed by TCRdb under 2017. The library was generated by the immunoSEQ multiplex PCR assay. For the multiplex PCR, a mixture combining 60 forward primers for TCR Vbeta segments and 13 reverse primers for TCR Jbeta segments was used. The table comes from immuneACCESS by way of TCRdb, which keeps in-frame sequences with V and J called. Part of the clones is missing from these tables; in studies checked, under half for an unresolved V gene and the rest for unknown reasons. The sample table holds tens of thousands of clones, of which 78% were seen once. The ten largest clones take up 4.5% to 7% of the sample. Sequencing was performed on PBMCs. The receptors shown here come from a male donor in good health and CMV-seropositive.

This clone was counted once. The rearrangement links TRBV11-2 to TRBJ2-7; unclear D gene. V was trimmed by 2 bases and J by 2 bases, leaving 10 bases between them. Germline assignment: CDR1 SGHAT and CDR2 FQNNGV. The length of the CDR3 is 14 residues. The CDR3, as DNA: TGTGCCAGCAGCTTATTTCCAGGAACCTACGAGCAGTACTTC. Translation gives CASSLFPGTYEQYF.

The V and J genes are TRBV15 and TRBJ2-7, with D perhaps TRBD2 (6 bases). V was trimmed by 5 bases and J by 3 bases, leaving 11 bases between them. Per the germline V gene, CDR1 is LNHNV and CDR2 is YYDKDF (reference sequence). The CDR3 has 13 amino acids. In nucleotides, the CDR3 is TGTGCCACCAGCTGGTCGACTAGCTACGAGCAGTACTTC. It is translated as CATSWSTSYEQYF.

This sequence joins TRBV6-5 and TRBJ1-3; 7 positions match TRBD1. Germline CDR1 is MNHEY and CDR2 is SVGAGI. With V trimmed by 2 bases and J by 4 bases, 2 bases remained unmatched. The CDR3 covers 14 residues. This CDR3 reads CASSYTGDGNTIYF. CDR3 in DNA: TGTGCCAGCAGTTACACAGGGGACGGAAACACCATATATTTT.

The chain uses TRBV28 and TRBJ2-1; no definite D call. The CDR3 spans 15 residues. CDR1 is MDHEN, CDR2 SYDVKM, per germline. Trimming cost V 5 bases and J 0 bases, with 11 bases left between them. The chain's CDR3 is CASSPDLSSYNEQFF. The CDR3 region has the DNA TGTGCCAGCAGTCCCGACTTGAGCTCCTACAATGAGCAGTTCTTC.

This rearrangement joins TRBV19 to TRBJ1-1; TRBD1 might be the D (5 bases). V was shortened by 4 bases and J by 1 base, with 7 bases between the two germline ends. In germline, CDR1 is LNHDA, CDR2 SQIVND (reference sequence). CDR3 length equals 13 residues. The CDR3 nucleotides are TGTGCCAGTAGTACAGGGCAGAACACTGAAGCTTTCTTT. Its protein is CASSTGQNTEAFF.

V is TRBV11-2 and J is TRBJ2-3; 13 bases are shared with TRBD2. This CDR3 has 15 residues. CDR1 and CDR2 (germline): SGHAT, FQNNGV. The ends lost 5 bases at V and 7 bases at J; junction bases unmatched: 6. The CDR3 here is CASSRLAGGSYTQYF. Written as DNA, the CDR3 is TGTGCCAGCAGCCGACTAGCGGGAGGATCGTATACGCAGTATTTT.

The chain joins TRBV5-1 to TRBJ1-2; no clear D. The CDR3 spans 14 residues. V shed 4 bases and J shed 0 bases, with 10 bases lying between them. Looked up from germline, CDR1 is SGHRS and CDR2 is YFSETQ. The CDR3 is CASSEATANYGYTF. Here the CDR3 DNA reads TGCGCCAGCAGCGAGGCGACCGCTAACTATGGCTACACCTTC.

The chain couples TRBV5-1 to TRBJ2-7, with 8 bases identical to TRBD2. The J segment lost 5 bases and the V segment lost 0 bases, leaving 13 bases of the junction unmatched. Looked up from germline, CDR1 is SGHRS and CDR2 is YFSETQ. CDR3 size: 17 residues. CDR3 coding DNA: TGCGCCAGCAGCTTGGAGGTTTCGGGACTAGTCCTCCACGAGCAGTACTTC. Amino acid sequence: CASSLEVSGLVLHEQYF.

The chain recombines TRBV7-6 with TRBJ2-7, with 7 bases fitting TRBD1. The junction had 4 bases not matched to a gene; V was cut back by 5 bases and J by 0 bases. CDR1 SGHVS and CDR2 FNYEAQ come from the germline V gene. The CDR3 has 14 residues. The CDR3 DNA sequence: TGTGCCAGCAGCCCGACAGGGAGCTCCTACGAGCAGTACTTC. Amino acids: CASSPTGSSYEQYF. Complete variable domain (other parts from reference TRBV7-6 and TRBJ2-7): GAGVSQSPRYKVTKRGQDVALRCDPISGHVSLYWYRQALGQGPEFLTYFNYEAQQDKSGLPNDRFSAERPEGSISTLTIQRTEQRDSAMYRCASSPTGSSYEQYFGPGTRLTVT.

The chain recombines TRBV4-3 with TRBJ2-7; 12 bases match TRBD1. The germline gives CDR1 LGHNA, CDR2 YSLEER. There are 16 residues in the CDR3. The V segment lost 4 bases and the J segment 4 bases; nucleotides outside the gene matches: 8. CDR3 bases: TGCGCCAGCAGCCTTAATCCGGGACAGGGGGCTTACGAGCAGTACTTC. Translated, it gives CASSLNPGQGAYEQYF.

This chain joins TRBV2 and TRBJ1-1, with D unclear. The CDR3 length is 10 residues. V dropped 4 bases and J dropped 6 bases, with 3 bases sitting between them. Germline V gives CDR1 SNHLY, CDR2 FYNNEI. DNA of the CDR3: TGTGCCAGCAGTGCCTCTGAAGCTTTCTTT. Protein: CASSASEAFF.

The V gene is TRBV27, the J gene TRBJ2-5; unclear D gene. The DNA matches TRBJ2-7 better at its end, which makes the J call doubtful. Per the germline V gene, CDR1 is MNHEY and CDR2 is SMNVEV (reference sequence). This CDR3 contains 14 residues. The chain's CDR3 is CASSLSAGYYEQYF. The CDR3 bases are TGTGCCAGCAGTTTATCAGCTGGATACTACGAGCAGTACTTC.

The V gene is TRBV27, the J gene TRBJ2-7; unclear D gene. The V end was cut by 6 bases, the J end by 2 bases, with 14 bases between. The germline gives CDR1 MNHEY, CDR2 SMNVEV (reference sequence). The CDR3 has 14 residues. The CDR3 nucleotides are TGTGCCAGCAGCCCTAGGAGCGCCCCCTACGAGCAGTACTTC. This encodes CASSPRSAPYEQYF.

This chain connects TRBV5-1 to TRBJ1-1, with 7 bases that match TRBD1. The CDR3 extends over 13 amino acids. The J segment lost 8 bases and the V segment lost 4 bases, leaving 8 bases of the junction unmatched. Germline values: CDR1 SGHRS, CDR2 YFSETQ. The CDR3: CASSPRRGPEAFF. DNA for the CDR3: TGCGCCAGCAGCCCCCGGAGGGGGCCCGAAGCTTTCTTT.